One and the same sample provided the 7 T cell receptor beta chains below, sequenced in a study of T cells in Graves' hyperthyroidism and ophthalmopathy. The TCR beta CDR3 regions underwent amplification using RNA transcripts as the source. HTBI primers were the set used in a first-round RT-PCR of the TCR CDR3. Each CDR3 protein gets one entry after TCRdb re-called the multiplex PCR reads with MiXCR. The sample holds approximately 360,000 distinct CDR3 sequences, around a quarter seen once. Source material: blood. Receptors were obtained from a man between 50 and 59 years old with Graves' hyperthyroidism.

In nucleotides, the CDR3 is TGTGCCAGCACCCCAGCGGGGGTGTTCACAGATACGCAGTATTTT. This sequence encodes CASTPAGVFTDTQYF. The rearrangement joins TRBV28 to TRBJ2-3; 8 bases map to TRBD2. V lost 7 bases and J lost 2; bases outside the gene matches: 8. Germline V gene data show CDR1 as MDHEN and CDR2 as SYDVKM. The CDR3 runs 15 residues. The whole variable domain, filled in from reference TRBV28 and TRBJ2-3, reads DVKVTQSSRYLVKRTGEKVFLECVQDMDHENMFWYRQDPGLGLRLIYFSYDVKMKEKGDIPEGYSVSREKKERFSLILESASTNQTSMYLCASTPAGVFTDTQYFGPGTRLTVL.

V and J are TRBV29-1 and TRBJ1-2, with a weak D call TRBD1 (5 bases). This CDR3 has 11 residues. The V gene's germline CDR1 is SQVTM and CDR2 ANQGSEA. Trimming shortened V by 8 bases and J by 4 bases, and 11 bases separated the two germline ends. For the CDR3, the DNA is TGCAGCACTTCACAGGTCTATGGCTACACCTTC. Translated, it gives CSTSQVYGYTF.

The rearrangement joins TRBV12-3 or TRBV12-4 to TRBJ1-5; perhaps TRBD1 as D (5 bases). V gave up 1 base and J gave up 3 bases, with 7 bases separating them. This CDR3 comprises 14 residues. The chain's CDR3 is CASSLGRANQPQHF. In DNA, the CDR3 is TGTGCCAGCAGTTTAGGCAGGGCCAATCAGCCCCAGCATTTT.

V gene TRBV5-1 combines with J gene TRBJ1-4, with TRBD1 as a possible D gene (5 bases). The germline CDR1 and CDR2 sequences are SGHRS and YFSETQ. The length of the CDR3 is 15 residues. The ends were cut back, 4 bases at V and 6 bases at J, with 16 bases in the middle. CDR3 DNA sequence: TGCGCCAGCAGCACCGGGACCGCCGACTATGAAAAACTGTTTTTT. It codes for CASSTGTADYEKLFF.

This clonotype showed up just a few times. The J gene is TRBJ2-1, the V gene TRBV20-1, with 7 bases identical to TRBD2. Germline V CDR1 and CDR2: DFQATT, SNEGSKA (reference sequence). Trimming removed 1 base from V and 7 bases from J; junction bases left unmatched: 7. The CDR3 runs 14 residues. CDR3 region: CSARVLAPNNEQFF. The CDR3 coding sequence is TGCAGTGCTAGAGTACTAGCGCCCAATAATGAGCAGTTCTTC.

The chain joins TRBV6-1 to TRBJ2-6; D ambiguous. The CDR3 contains 13 residues. V was clipped by 6 bases and J by 2 bases, with 5 bases between them. CDR1 and CDR2 from the germline V gene are MNHNS and SASEGT. The CDR3 DNA reads as TGTGCCAGCAGAACCGCTGGGGCCAACGTCCTGACTTTC. This codes for CASRTAGANVLTF.

This clonotype was seen only a few times. The chain carries TRBV4-1 and TRBJ2-1; no reliable D call. With 0 bases removed from V and 3 bases from J, the gap between germline ends came to 12 bases. The CDR3 sequence is 16 residues long. Germline CDR1 MGHRA, CDR2 YSYEKL. DNA for the CDR3: TGCGCCAGCAGCCAAGAATCAGGAAACCGCTACAATGAGCAGTTCTTC. This codes for CASSQESGNRYNEQFF.